This T cell receptor beta chain was captured by sequencing in a study of blood T cell repertoires in COVID-19. Study as a whole: The cDNA or gDNA used as material had been derived from T cells, B-cell-depleted T cells, or PBMCs.

In the source study's methods: Researchers report that nucleated cell counts were estimated from reference gene primer amplification. Only in-frame clones appear in the TCRdb table, and some are missing; sequencing was by immunoSEQ multiplex PCR. That table supplies the V and J calls and clone size; D and trimming were determined from the DNA. The table lists approximately 120,000 clones, around 86% of them singletons. Germline V gene data show CDR1 as MDHEN and CDR2 as SYDVKM. The CDR3 loop spans 17 amino acids. V was trimmed by 2 bases and J by 0 bases, leaving 14 bases between them. This receptor was obtained from a woman aged 45-65 years who had recovered from COVID-19. The sequencing input was peripheral blood. The gene calls are TRBV28 and TRBJ2-1; the D gene is possibly TRBD2 (6 bases). In DNA form, the CDR3 reads TGTGCCAGCAGTTTAGGAGGGGCGTCTTTCTCCTACAATGAGCAGTTCTTC. This translates into CASSLGGASFSYNEQFF. Looking up the rest from reference TRBV28 and TRBJ2-1 gives the full variable domain: DVKVTQSSRYLVKRTGEKVFLECVQDMDHENMFWYRQDPGLGLRLIYFSYDVKMKEKGDIPEGYSVSREKKERFSLILESASTNQTSMYLCASSLGGASFSYNEQFFGPGTRLTVL.